The clone carrying this T cell receptor beta chain was counted once. Its antigen is undetermined. These data originate in a study of a mutant IDH1 vaccine in newly diagnosed glioma. Study overall: Vaccines began 4-6 weeks after radiotherapy alone, or with temozolomide cycles. Former treatment meant radiotherapy, temozolomide, or both; the majority had gotten both.

Repertoires were generated with immunoSEQ multiplex PCR, while TCRdb's copy carries only in-frame clones and drops some. This table has 50,000 to 65,000 clones, about 61% appearing once. Specified time point: week 47, end of study. The vaccine gave 300 ug of a 20-mer mutant IDH1 peptide subcutaneously per dose. The sequence derives from a man aged 35 to 55 with glioma. Some clones in this sample may be carry-over from other donors' samples. The specimen was peripheral blood mononuclear cells (PBMCs), collected from a glioma patient whose treatment included an IDH1 peptide vaccine.

DNA for the CDR3: TGTGCCAGCAGCTCATACCCAACCTCCACAGATACGCAGTATTTT. Its protein product is CASSSYPTSTDTQYF. This sequence joins TRBV27 and TRBJ2-3; unclear D gene. Trimming took off 6 bases at V and 2 bases at J, with 15 bases between the two ends. Germline V gene sequence: CDR1 MNHEY, CDR2 SMNVEV (reference sequence). The CDR3 consists of 15 residues.